Described below is a single TCR beta chain sequence and its context. Its target is unknown. Germline V gene data show CDR1 as MDHEN and CDR2 as SYDVKM. The CDR3 length is 13 residues. Preparation of TRB cDNA libraries relied on 5' RACE carrying UMI labels. TCRdb derives one entry per CDR3 protein from the 5' RACE reads, leaving out DNA. The sample totals roughly 130,000 distinct CDR3 sequences; its top ten clones hold 0.5% to 0.75%. This record belongs to a study of CXCR3-negative and CXCR3-positive naive CD8 T cells. General observations from the study: CXCR3-positive naive cells carried more hydrophobic TRB CDR3s than CXCR3-negative ones. Both naive subsets carried similar amounts of surface CD5, so TCR strength was inferred from TRB CDR3 properties. Much lower diversity was found in memory CD8+ cells, while both naive subsets had comparably high diversity.

This receptor was taken from a human donor in good health. Some clones in this sample may be carry-over from other donors' samples. Sequencing was done on a sample of naive CXCR3+ CD8+ T cells from blood. Subset here: CD45RO-CCR7+CD27+CD95- naive CD8+ T cells expressing CXCR3 (TNR3+). The J gene is TRBJ2-7, the V gene TRBV28. CDR3: CASSAGDSYEQYF.